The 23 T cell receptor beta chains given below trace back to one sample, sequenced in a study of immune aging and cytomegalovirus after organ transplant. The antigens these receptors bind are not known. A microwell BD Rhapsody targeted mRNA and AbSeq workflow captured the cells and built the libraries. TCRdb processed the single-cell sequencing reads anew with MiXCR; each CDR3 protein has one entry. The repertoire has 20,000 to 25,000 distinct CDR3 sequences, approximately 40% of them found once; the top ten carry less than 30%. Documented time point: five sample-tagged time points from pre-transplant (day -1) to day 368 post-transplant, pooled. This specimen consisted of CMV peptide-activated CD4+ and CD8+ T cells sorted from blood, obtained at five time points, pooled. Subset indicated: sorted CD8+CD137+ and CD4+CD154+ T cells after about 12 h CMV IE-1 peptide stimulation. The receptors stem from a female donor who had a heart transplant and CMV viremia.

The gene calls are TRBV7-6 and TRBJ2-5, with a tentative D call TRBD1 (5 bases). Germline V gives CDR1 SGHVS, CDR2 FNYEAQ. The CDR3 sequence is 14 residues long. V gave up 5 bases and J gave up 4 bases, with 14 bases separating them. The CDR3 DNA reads TGTGCCAGCAGCCCAGGGATAGAAGGAGAGACCCAGTACTTC. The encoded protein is CASSPGIEGETQYF.

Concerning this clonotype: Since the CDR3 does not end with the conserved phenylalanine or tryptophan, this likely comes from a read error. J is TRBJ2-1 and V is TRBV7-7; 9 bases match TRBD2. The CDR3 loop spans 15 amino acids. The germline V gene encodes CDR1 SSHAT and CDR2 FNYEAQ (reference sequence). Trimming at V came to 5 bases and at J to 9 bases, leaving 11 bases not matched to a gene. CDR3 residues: CASSPGTSLASEQFL. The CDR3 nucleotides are TGTGCCAGCAGCCCTGGGACTAGCTTGGCGAGTGAGCAGTTCCTC.

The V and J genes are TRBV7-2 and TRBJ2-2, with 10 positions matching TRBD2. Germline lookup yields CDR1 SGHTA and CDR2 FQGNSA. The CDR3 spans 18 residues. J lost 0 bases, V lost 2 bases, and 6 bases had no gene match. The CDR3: CASSLSLAGAANTGELFF. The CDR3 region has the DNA TGTGCCAGCAGCTTAAGTCTAGCGGGAGCCGCGAACACCGGGGAGCTGTTTTTT.

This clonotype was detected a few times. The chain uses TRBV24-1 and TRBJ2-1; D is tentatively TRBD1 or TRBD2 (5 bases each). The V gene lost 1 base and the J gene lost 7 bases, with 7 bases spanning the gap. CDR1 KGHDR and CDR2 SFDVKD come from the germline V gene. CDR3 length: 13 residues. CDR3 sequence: CATSDFGTNEQFF. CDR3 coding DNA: TGTGCCACCAGTGATTTCGGGACGAATGAGCAGTTCTTC.

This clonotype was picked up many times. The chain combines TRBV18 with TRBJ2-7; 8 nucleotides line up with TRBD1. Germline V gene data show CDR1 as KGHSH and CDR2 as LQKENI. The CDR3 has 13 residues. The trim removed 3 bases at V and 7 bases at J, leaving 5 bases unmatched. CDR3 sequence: CASSPDRVKEQYF. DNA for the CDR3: TGTGCCAGCTCACCGGACAGGGTAAAAGAGCAGTACTTC. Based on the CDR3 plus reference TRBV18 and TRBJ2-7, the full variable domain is NAGVMQNPRHLVRRRGQEARLRCSPMKGHSHVYWYRQLPEEGLKFMVYLQKENIIDESGMPKERFSAEFPKEGPSILRIQQVVRGDSAAYFCASSPDRVKEQYFGPGTRLTVT.

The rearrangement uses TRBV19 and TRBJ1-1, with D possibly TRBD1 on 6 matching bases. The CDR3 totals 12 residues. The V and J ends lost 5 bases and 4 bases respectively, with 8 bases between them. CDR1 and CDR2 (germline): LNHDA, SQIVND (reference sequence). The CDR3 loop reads CASSDRSTEAFF. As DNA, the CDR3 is TGTGCCAGTAGTGACAGGAGCACTGAAGCTTTCTTT. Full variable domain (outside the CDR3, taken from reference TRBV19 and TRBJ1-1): DGGITQSPKYLFRKEGQNVTLSCEQNLNHDAMYWYRQDPGQGLRLIYYSQIVNDFQKGDIAEGYSVSREKKESFPLTVTSAQKNPTAFYLCASSDRSTEAFFGQGTRLTVV.

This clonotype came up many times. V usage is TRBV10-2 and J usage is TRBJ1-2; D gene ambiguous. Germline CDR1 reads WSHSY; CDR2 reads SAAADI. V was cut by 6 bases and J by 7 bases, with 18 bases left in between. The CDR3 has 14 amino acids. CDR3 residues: CASRRGRAPGGYTF. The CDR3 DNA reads TGCGCCAGCAGACGCGGACGGGCCCCGGGTGGCTACACCTTC.

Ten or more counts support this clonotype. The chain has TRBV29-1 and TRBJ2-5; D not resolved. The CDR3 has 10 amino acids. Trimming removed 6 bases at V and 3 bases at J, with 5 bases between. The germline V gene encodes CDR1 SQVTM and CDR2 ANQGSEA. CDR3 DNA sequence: TGCAGCGTGGAGAAAGAGACCCAGTACTTC. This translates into CSVEKETQYF.

This CDR3 reads CASSLASEGTGELFF. CDR3 in DNA: TGTGCCAGCAGCTTAGCGAGTGAGGGCACCGGGGAGCTGTTTTTT. The chain combines TRBV7-6 with TRBJ2-2, with D possibly being TRBD2 (5 bases). V lost 0 bases and J 4 bases, leaving 9 bases between the germline ends. CDR1 is SGHVS, CDR2 FNYEAQ, per germline. The CDR3 has 15 amino acids.

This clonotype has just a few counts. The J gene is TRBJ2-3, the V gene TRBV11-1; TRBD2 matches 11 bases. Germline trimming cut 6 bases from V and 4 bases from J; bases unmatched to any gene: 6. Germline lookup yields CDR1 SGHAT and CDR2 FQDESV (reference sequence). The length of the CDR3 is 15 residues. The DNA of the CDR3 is TGTGCCAGCAGATTAACTAGCGGGAGTGCAGATACGCAGTATTTT. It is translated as CASRLTSGSADTQYF.

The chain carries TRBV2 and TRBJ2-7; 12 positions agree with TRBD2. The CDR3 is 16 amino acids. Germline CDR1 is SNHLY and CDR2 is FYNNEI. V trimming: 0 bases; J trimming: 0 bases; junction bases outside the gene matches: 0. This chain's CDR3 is CASSEAGLAGSYEQYF. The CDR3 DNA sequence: TGTGCCAGCAGTGAAGCGGGACTAGCGGGCTCCTACGAGCAGTACTTC.

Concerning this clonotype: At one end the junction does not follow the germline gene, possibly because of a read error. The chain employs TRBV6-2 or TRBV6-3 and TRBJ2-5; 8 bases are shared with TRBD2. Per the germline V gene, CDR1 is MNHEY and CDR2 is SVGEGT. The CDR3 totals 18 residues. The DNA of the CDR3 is TGTGCCAGCAGTTGCTACCCGCCTAGCGGGCGGGTGGAAGAGACCCAGTGCTTC. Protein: CASSCYPPSGRVEETQCF.

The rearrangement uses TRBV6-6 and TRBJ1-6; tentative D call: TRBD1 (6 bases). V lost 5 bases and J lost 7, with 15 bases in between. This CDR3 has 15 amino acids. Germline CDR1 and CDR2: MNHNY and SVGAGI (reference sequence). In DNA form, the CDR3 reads TGTGCCAGCAGTCCCCAAGCGGGGGCCAATTCACCCCTCCACTTT. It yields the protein CASSPQAGANSPLHF.

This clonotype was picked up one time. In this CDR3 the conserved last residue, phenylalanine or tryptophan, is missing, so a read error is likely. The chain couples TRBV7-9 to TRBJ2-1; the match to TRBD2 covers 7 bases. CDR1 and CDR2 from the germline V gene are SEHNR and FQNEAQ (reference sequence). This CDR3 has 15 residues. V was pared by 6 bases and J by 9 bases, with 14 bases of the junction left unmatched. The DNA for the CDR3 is TGTGCCAGCAGTCCCGCGGGAGCGGGTTTCAGTGAGCAGTTCCTC. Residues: CASSPAGAGFSEQFL.

The CDR3 DNA reads as TGCGCCAGCAGCTTGGAGCGGGGGGGGAGCACAGATACGCAGTATTTT. Protein sequence: CASSLERGGSTDTQYF. V is TRBV5-1 and J is TRBJ2-3; 10 bases fit TRBD2. This CDR3 is built from 16 residues. Germline V gene data show CDR1 as SGHRS and CDR2 as YFSETQ. V lost 0 bases, J lost 0 bases, and 1 base stayed unmatched.

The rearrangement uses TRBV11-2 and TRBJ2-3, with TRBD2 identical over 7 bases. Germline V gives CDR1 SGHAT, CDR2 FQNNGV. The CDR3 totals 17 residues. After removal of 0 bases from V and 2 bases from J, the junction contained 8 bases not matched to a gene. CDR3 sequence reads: CASSLDLTSYATDTQYF. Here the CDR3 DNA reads TGTGCCAGCAGCTTAGATTTGACTAGCTACGCCACAGATACGCAGTATTTT.

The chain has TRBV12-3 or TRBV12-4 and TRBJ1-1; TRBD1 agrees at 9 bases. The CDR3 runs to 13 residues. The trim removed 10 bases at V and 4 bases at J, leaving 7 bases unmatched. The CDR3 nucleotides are TGTGCCAACCACAGGGGGCCTGGCACTGAAGCTTTCTTT. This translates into CANHRGPGTEAFF.

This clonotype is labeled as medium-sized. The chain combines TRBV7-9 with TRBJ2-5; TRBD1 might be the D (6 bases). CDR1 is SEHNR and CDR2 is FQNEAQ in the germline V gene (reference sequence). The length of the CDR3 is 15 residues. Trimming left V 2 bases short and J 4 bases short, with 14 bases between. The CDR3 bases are TGTGCCAGCAGCTTATACGCAGGGGCCGGAGAGACCCAGTACTTC. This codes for CASSLYAGAGETQYF.

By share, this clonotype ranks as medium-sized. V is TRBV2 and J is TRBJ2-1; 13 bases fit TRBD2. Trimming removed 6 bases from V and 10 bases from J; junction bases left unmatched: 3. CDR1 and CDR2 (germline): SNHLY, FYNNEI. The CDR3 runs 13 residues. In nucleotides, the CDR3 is TGTGCCAGCAGGGAACTAGCGGGAGGGGAGCAGTTCTTC. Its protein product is CASRELAGGEQFF.

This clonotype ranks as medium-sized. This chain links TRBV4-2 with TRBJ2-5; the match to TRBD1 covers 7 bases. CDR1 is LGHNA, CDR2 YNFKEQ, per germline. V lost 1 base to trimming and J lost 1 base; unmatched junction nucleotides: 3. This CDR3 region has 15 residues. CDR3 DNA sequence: TGTGCCAGCAGCCAAGCGCCAGGGGGCCAAGAGACCCAGTACTTC. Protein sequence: CASSQAPGGQETQYF.

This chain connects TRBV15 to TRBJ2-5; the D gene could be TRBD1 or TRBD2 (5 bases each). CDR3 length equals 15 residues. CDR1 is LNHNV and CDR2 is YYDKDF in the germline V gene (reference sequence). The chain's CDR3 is CVSEDSRGAPPTQYF. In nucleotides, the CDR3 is TGTGTCTCCGAGGACTCTAGGGGCGCCCCGCCGACCCAGTACTTC.

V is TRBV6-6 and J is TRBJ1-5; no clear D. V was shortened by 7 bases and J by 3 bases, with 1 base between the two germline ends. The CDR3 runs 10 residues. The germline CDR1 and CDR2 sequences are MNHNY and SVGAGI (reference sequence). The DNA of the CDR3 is TGTGCCAGCAACAATCAGCCCCAGCATTTT. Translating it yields CASNNQPQHF.

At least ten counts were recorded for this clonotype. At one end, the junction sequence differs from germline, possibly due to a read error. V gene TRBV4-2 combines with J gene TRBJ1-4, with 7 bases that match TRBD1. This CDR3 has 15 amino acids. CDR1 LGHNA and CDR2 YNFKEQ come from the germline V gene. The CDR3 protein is CASSQVRQGGERLFF. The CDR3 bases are TGTGCCAGCAGCCAAGTCCGGCAGGGGGGAGAAAGACTGTTTTTT.